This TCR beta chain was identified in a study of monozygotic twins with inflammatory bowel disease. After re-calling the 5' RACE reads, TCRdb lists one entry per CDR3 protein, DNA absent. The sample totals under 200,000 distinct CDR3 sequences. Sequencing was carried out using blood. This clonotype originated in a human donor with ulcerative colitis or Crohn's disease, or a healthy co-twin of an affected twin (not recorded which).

The CDR3 spells CASSLVGVNTGELFF. V and J are TRBV5-1 and TRBJ2-2; TCRdb designates TRBD1, a call that cannot be tested without DNA. The CDR3 covers 15 residues. Germline V gene sequence: CDR1 SGHRS, CDR2 YFSETQ.